The rows below give T cell receptor beta chains drawn from one sample of a study of regulatory and conventional T cells in RAG deficiency. Profiled with immunoSEQ multiplex PCR; TCRdb holds only in-frame clones, not every one. The table includes 6,000 to 8,500 clones, 82% detected once. The sample was also reused in another study, on regulatory T cells.

The sample was CD8+ T cells sorted from blood. The receptors come from a human donor in good health. CDR3s include the opening cysteine and the closing phenylalanine or tryptophan. A D gene is named only where the DNA matches it firmly. Not every row has a clone size; where given, it reads once, few, many or a size class.

DNA | CDR3 | J | length | V | size | D
TGTGCCAGTAGCGCAGGGGGGCCGCGAGAGACCCAGTACTTC | CASSAGGPRETQYF | TRBJ2-5 | 14 | TRBV19 | - | -
TGTGCCAGCAGTGAGCTTGGCGGGGGAGCCTCAGATACGCAGTATTTT | CASSELGGGASDTQYF | TRBJ2-3 | 16 | TRBV28 | - | TRBD2
TGTGCCAGCAGTTCTCAGGGCAGCAACACTGAAGCTTTCTTT | CASSSQGSNTEAFF | TRBJ1-1 | 14 | TRBV27 | - | -
TGCAGCGTTGAAGTGGGCAGGACCCAATCCTACGAGCAGTACTTC | CSVEVGRTQSYEQYF | TRBJ2-7 | 15 | TRBV29-1 | - | -
TGTGCCTGGAGTGACAGCTCTAGCACAGATACGCAGTATTTT | CAWSDSSSTDTQYF | TRBJ2-3 | 14 | TRBV30 | - | -
TGTGCCAGCAGTTTACAGGGGGGGAACACTGAAGCTTTCTTT | CASSLQGGNTEAFF | TRBJ1-1 | 14 | TRBV27 | - | TRBD1
TGTGCCAGCAGCTCTCACGGACAGGGGGCTTTTGGCACTGAAGCTTTCTTT | CASSSHGQGAFGTEAFF | TRBJ1-1 | 17 | TRBV5-5 | once | TRBD1
TGTGCCAGCAGTTTCCGGGGGTTTGACTCACCCCTCCACTTT | CASSFRGFDSPLHF | TRBJ1-6 | 14 | TRBV27 | few | -
TGTGCCAGCAGCTTGTTTCTCGGAGACTACGAGCAGTACTTC | CASSLFLGDYEQYF | TRBJ2-7 | 14 | TRBV5-4 | - | -
TGTGCCAGCAGCTTCCCCGCGGACGAGCAGTTCTTC | CASSFPADEQFF | TRBJ2-1 | 12 | TRBV11-3 | - | -
TGTGCCAGCATCGGAGCAGGTTTCAACACCTTC | CASIGAGFNTF | TRBJ1-2 | 11 | TRBV2 | - | -
TGTGCCAGCTCACCACCGGACAGTCACTCTGGAAACACCATATATTTT | CASSPPDSHSGNTIYF | TRBJ1-3 | 16 | TRBV18 | once | -
TGCAGCGTTGAGGCAGGGTGGGACGAGCAGTACTTC | CSVEAGWDEQYF | TRBJ2-7 | 12 | TRBV29-1 | - | -
TGTGCCAGCAGCCTTAATCCGGGACTCGACTTCAATGAGCAGTTCTTC | CASSLNPGLDFNEQFF | TRBJ2-1 | 16 | TRBV7-3 | - | -
TGCAGCGTTGAGTTTTGGGCGGGGCGGCGCAATGAGCAGTTCTTC | CSVEFWAGRRNEQFF | TRBJ2-1 | 15 | TRBV29-1 | - | -
TGTGCCAGCCTAGGGGGGGGCCGAACCGGGGAGCTGTTTTTT | CASLGGGRTGELFF | TRBJ2-2 | 14 | TRBV6-5 | - | -
TGTGCCAGTAGTAGTCGACAGGGAGACTACGAGCAGTACTTC | CASSSRQGDYEQYF | TRBJ2-7 | 14 | TRBV19 | - | TRBD1
TGTGCCAGCAGCGTAGAGAATTCACCCCTCCACTTT | CASSVENSPLHF | TRBJ1-6 | 12 | TRBV9 | - | -
TGTGCCAGCAGTACCCCCCTGGACACCGGAACCCATGCTTTCTTT | CASSTPLDTGTHAFF | TRBJ1-1 | 15 | TRBV28 | - | -
TGTGCCTGGAGTGGTGGTACCGGGGGTCATGGCTACACCTTC | CAWSGGTGGHGYTF | TRBJ1-2 | 14 | TRBV30 | once | -
TGTGCCACCAGCAGAGAAACTAGCGGGGGGGATACGCAGTATTTT | CATSRETSGGDTQYF | TRBJ2-3 | 15 | TRBV15 | - | TRBD2
TGTGCCAGCAGGCCGACAGTTTACCTTCAGAACACTGAAGCTTTCTTT | CASRPTVYLQNTEAFF | TRBJ1-1 | 16 | TRBV7-9 | - | -
TGTGCCAGCACGTTCAACCGGGACAAGAACACTGAAGCTTTCTTT | CASTFNRDKNTEAFF | TRBJ1-1 | 15 | TRBV27 | - | -
TGTGCCAGCACCCAATCGATCCGCTACTCCTACGAGCAGTACTTC | CASTQSIRYSYEQYF | TRBJ2-7 | 15 | TRBV27 | few | -
TGTGCCAGCAGTGGGCCCCGGTGGGACGAGCAGTACTTC | CASSGPRWDEQYF | TRBJ2-7 | 13 | TRBV2 | few | -
TGTGCCAGCAGCTCGGTTGGGGGGAATTCACCCCTCCACTTT | CASSSVGGNSPLHF | TRBJ1-6 | 14 | TRBV11-1 | - | -
TGTGCCAGCAGCCCAACCCGACAGCGTTTCACAGATACGCAGTATTTT | CASSPTRQRFTDTQYF | TRBJ2-3 | 16 | TRBV9 | - | -
TGTGCCAGCAGTGACGGGACAGGGATCGCCTACTACTATGGCTACACCTTC | CASSDGTGIAYYYGYTF | TRBJ1-2 | 17 | TRBV6-1 | few | TRBD1
TGTGCCAGCAGTGAAATTCCAGGTACCTACGAGCAGTACTTC | CASSEIPGTYEQYF | TRBJ2-7 | 14 | TRBV2 | - | -
TGTGCCAGCAGCGTAGGCCGACTAGCGGGGGGCTTATATACGCAGTATTTT | CASSVGRLAGGLYTQYF | TRBJ2-3 | 17 | TRBV9 | - | TRBD2
TGTGCCAGCAGCTTAAGGTACGAGCAGTACTTC | CASSLRYEQYF | TRBJ2-7 | 11 | TRBV7-6 | - | -
TGTGCCAGCAGCTCAGGACTAGCCCCAGATACGCAGTATTTT | CASSSGLAPDTQYF | TRBJ2-3 | 14 | TRBV13 | - | TRBD2
TGTGCCAGCAGCGTAGGAGGGGGCTTTGCGAACACTGAAGCTTTCTTT | CASSVGGGFANTEAFF | TRBJ1-1 | 16 | TRBV9 | - | TRBD1
TGTGCCAGTAGTCCGGACAGGGTCGACGAGCAGTACTTC | CASSPDRVDEQYF | TRBJ2-7 | 13 | TRBV19 | - | TRBD1
TGTGCCAGCGGACAACCGGGGGCGAGCACAGATACGCAGTATTTT | CASGQPGASTDTQYF | TRBJ2-3 | 15 | TRBV2 | once | -
TGTGCCAGCAGCGTTAGCGGAGTCTCCTACAATGAGCAGTTCTTC | CASSVSGVSYNEQFF | TRBJ2-1 | 15 | TRBV9 | - | -
TGTGCCAGCAGCACGACAGGAGCCCGGGAGCAGTTCTTC | CASSTTGAREQFF | TRBJ2-1 | 13 | TRBV11-2 | - | -
TGTGCCAGCAGCCAAGGCCTAGCGGGGGCCACGGTACGCAATGAGCAGTTCTTC | CASSQGLAGATVRNEQFF | TRBJ2-1 | 18 | TRBV14 | - | TRBD2
TGTGCCAGCAGCTTACGGGCCGCCGAGCAGTACTTC | CASSLRAAEQYF | TRBJ2-7 | 12 | TRBV7-6 | - | -
TGTGCCAGCAGTTATACCCAGGGTGACACTGAAGCTTTCTTT | CASSYTQGDTEAFF | TRBJ1-1 | 14 | TRBV6-5 | - | -
TGTGCCAGCAGTTTAGATTGGGGGCAAGGGGGGGCCAACGTCCTGACTTTC | CASSLDWGQGGANVLTF | TRBJ2-6 | 17 | TRBV27 | once | -
TGTGCCAGCAGCTTAAAACAGGGGTTAGACTATGGCTACACCTTC | CASSLKQGLDYGYTF | TRBJ1-2 | 15 | TRBV7-8 | - | TRBD1